One and the same sample provided the 16 T cell receptor beta chains below, sequenced in a study of shared clonotypes between healthy human individuals. TCRdb's table, derived via immunoSEQ multiplex PCR, lists solely in-frame clones and lacks some. Among around 1.9 million clones listed, approximately 94% were seen once. CD8 cells classed as naive were CD45RO-negative and positively selected for CCR7, excluding terminally differentiated effector memory CD45RA+ cells. The sample taken for sequencing was naive CD8+ T cells from PBMCs. These receptors were obtained from a man aged 18 to 29 in good health. Some clones in this sample may be carry-over from other donors' samples.

J is TRBJ1-1 and V is TRBV5-1; D perhaps matches TRBD1 (6 bases). This CDR3 spans 14 amino acids. V lost 4 bases to trimming and J lost 4 bases, with 14 bases between them. Looked up from germline, CDR1 is SGHRS and CDR2 is YFSETQ. The CDR3 region has the DNA TGCGCCAGCAGCCCGAGGGGGGTGTTCACTGAAGCTTTCTTT. As protein: CASSPRGVFTEAFF.

The rearrangement links TRBV2 to TRBJ2-7; a possible D gene is TRBD2 (6 bases). This CDR3 has 13 amino acids. Germline loops: CDR1 SNHLY, CDR2 FYNNEI. Trimming stripped 7 bases from V and 4 bases from J, with 14 bases between. The CDR3 sequence is CASTPIADYEQYF. CDR3 DNA: TGTGCCAGCACCCCGATAGCGGATTACGAGCAGTACTTC.

V usage is TRBV5-1 and J usage is TRBJ2-2; D is ambiguous. V lost 0 bases to trimming and J lost 1 base, with 10 bases between them. CDR1 is SGHRS, CDR2 YFSETQ, per germline. The CDR3 extends over 16 amino acids. CDR3 amino acids: CASSLARLVNTGELFF. The CDR3 DNA is TGCGCCAGCAGCTTGGCCAGGCTAGTGAACACCGGGGAGCTGTTTTTT.

The chain employs TRBV27 and TRBJ2-1, with TRBD2 identical over 7 bases. The junction had 14 bases not matched to a gene; V was cut back by 2 bases and J by 7 bases. Germline V gene lookup returns CDR1 MNHEY and CDR2 SMNVEV (reference sequence). The CDR3 is 17 residues long. The CDR3 nucleotides are TGTGCCAGCAGTTTAACTTTGGGGGGAGGGCCGTTAAATGAGCAGTTCTTC. The encoded protein is CASSLTLGGGPLNEQFF.

The V call is TRBV6-6, the J call TRBJ1-5; no definite D call. This CDR3 region has 15 residues. Germline CDR1 is MNHNY and CDR2 is SVGAGI (reference sequence). With 5 bases removed from V and 6 bases from J, the gap between germline ends came to 17 bases. CDR3 DNA: TGTGCCAGCAGTGAGTCAGCCTGGTCCCGTCAGCCCCAGCATTTT. Its protein product is CASSESAWSRQPQHF.

The chain joins TRBV11-1 to TRBJ1-1; D call uncertain. CDR3 size: 13 residues. Trimming removed 0 bases from V and 7 bases from J, with 9 bases in between. Germline V gene lookup returns CDR1 SGHAT and CDR2 FQDESV (reference sequence). CDR3 DNA: TGTGCCAGCAGCTTAGCGGCGGCCAGTGAAGCTTTCTTT. Translation gives CASSLAAASEAFF.

V is TRBV6-1 and J is TRBJ1-1; 7 bases line up with TRBD1. The CDR3 contains 13 residues. Trimming removed 6 bases from V and 8 bases from J; junction bases left unmatched: 9. Looked up from germline, CDR1 is MNHNS and CDR2 is SASEGT. The CDR3 DNA follows: TGTGCCAGCAGCCCGGGACAGACGTCCGAAGCTTTCTTT. Translating gives CASSPGQTSEAFF.

This chain links TRBV7-8 with TRBJ2-3; D is possibly TRBD1 or TRBD2 (5 bases each). Germline CDR1 and CDR2: SGHVS and FQNEAQ. The V end was cut by 1 base, the J end by 6 bases, with 17 bases between. The CDR3 has 16 residues. CDR3 nucleotide sequence: TGTGCCAGCAGCTTAGGATATGGGACGAGGAGTGATACGCAGTATTTT. Translated, it gives CASSLGYGTRSDTQYF.

The chain has TRBV7-9 and TRBJ2-5; D is ambiguous. The end of the DNA fits TRBJ2-7 better, so the J call may be wrong. The CDR3 runs 11 residues. Germline values: CDR1 SEHNR, CDR2 FQNEAQ (reference sequence). In DNA, the CDR3 is TGTGCCAGCAGCTCGACGTACGAGCAGTACTTC. Its translation is CASSSTYEQYF.

This chain joins TRBV5-6 and TRBJ1-2, with 8 bases identical to TRBD1. CDR3 length: 14 amino acids. V shed 4 bases, J shed 4 bases, and the junction held 6 bases outside the gene matches. CDR1 and CDR2 (germline): SGHDT, YYEEEE. CDR3 protein: CASSAGQGSYGYTF. As DNA, the CDR3 is TGTGCCAGCAGCGCCGGACAGGGTAGCTATGGCTACACCTTC.

The chain links TRBV7-8 to TRBJ2-7; TRBD1 matches 8 bases. J was trimmed by 1 base and V by 5 bases; bases with no gene match: 7. Germline V gives CDR1 SGHVS, CDR2 FQNEAQ. The CDR3 runs 15 residues. DNA of the CDR3: TGTGCCAGCAGCGCGACAGACAGGGGATCCTACGAGCAGTACTTC. It translates to CASSATDRGSYEQYF.

A remark on this clone: Other DNA sequences of this sample code for an identical CDR3. The genes are TRBV28 and TRBJ2-7; D is possibly TRBD1 (5 bases). CDR1 MDHEN and CDR2 SYDVKM come from the germline V gene. The V and J ends lost 2 bases and 0 bases respectively, with 8 bases between them. The CDR3 sequence is 14 residues long. CDR3: CASSLTGNSYEQYF. In nucleotides, the CDR3 is TGTGCCAGCAGTTTAACAGGAAACTCCTACGAGCAGTACTTC.

The chain couples TRBV9 to TRBJ2-6; D is unresolved. Germline values: CDR1 SGDLS, CDR2 YYNGEE. The CDR3 runs 17 residues. The ends were cut back, 7 bases at V and 5 bases at J, with 22 bases in the middle. CDR3 DNA: TGTGCCAGCGAAACTATGCTCAAACAAAGTCGGGCCAACGTCCTGACTTTC. Translation: CASETMLKQSRANVLTF.

This rearrangement joins TRBV5-5 to TRBJ1-4; 8 bases agree with TRBD1. After removal of 4 bases from V and 7 bases from J, the junction contained 3 bases not matched to a gene. Germline V lookup: CDR1 SGHKS, CDR2 YYEKEE (reference sequence). The CDR3 extends over 13 amino acids. CDR3 protein: CASSTGGFEKLFF. The CDR3 nucleotides are TGTGCCAGCAGCACAGGGGGGTTTGAAAAACTGTTTTTT.

The rearrangement uses TRBV9 and TRBJ1-2; 9 bases line up with TRBD1. Trimming cost V 4 bases and J 8 bases; bases outside gene matches: 9. There are 14 residues in the CDR3. Germline-derived CDR1 and CDR2 are SGDLS and YYNGEE. This chain's CDR3 is CASSPGQGLGGYTF. CDR3 nucleotides: TGTGCCAGCAGCCCGGGACAGGGCTTGGGGGGCTACACCTTC.

The rearrangement joins TRBV7-9 to TRBJ2-3, with TRBD2 as a possible D gene (6 bases). The CDR3 consists of 14 residues. Germline V gene sequence: CDR1 SEHNR, CDR2 FQNEAQ (reference sequence). Trimming removed 8 bases from V and 0 bases from J, with 12 bases in between. The CDR3 protein is CASWEAHSTDTQYF. CDR3 coding DNA: TGTGCCAGCTGGGAGGCGCACAGCACAGATACGCAGTATTTT.